This T cell receptor (beta chain) was observed in a study of blood T cell repertoires in COVID-19. Across the study: Researchers got acute and convalescent COVID-19 samples from the United States, Italy and Spain. T cells, B-cell-depleted T cells, or PBMCs provided the cDNA or gDNA that served as material.

In the original processing: Reference gene primer amplification yielded estimated nucleated cell counts. Here immunoSEQ multiplex PCR was the method, and the copy in TCRdb shows in-frame clones only, minus some. V and J calls and clone size are given by that table; D and trimming were obtained from the DNA. Here the sample spans over 150,000 clones, 94% being singletons. The junction had 9 bases not matched to a gene; V was cut back by 3 bases and J by 5 bases. CDR1 and CDR2 from the germline V gene are SEHNR and FQNEAQ (reference sequence). The CDR3 spans 17 residues. Followed over time, Seattle patients had been enrolled while infection was active.

The chain combines TRBV7-9 with TRBJ1-6; TRBD1 matches 8 bases. The sequencing input was peripheral blood. This TCR was sampled from a man younger than 40 with COVID-19, enrolled during active disease. The CDR3 DNA follows: TGTGCCAGCAGCTTCTTCGTCGGACAGGGACATAATTCACCCCTCCACTTT. This sequence encodes CASSFFVGQGHNSPLHF. The whole variable domain, filled in from reference TRBV7-9 and TRBJ1-6, reads DTGVSQNPRHKITKRGQNVTFRCDPISEHNRLYWYRQTLGQGPEFLTYFQNEAQLEKSRLLSDRFSAERPKGSFSTLEIQRTEQGDSAMYLCASSFFVGQGHNSPLHFGNGTRLTVT.